The 3 T cell receptor beta chains reported below all come from one sample, sequenced in a study of cytomegalovirus exposure and HLA in healthy donors. 60 Vbeta and 13 Jbeta primers were used in PCR. The data were produced by immunoSEQ multiplex PCR, yet TCRdb's version contains in-frame clones alone and is incomplete. The table has roughly 160,000 clones, roughly 70% seen once; the top ten hold around 5%. The sequencing input was PBMCs. The origin of the receptors is a young woman in good health and CMV-seropositive.

This rearrangement joins TRBV4-2 to TRBJ2-5, with a possible D match to TRBD1 (5 bases). The CDR3 has 14 amino acids. Trimming removed 0 bases from V and 2 bases from J, with 7 bases in between. The germline V gene encodes CDR1 LGHNA and CDR2 YNFKEQ. The CDR3 reads CASSQDGAQETQYF. The DNA for the CDR3 is TGTGCCAGCAGCCAAGATGGGGCTCAAGAGACCCAGTACTTC.

The J gene is TRBJ2-1, the V gene TRBV10-3, with 7 bases identical to TRBD2. CDR3 length equals 13 residues. The germline V gene has CDR1 ENHRY and CDR2 SYGVKD. The V gene end was trimmed by 5 bases and the J gene end by 8 bases; junction bases not matched to a gene: 6. The CDR3 loop is CAISLGEGDEQFF. As DNA, the CDR3 is TGTGCCATCAGTTTAGGGGAGGGAGATGAGCAGTTCTTC.

This chain joins TRBV19 and TRBJ2-3; D possibly corresponds to TRBD1 (5 bases). The germline CDR1 and CDR2 sequences are LNHDA and SQIVND (reference sequence). Trimming took 3 bases from V and 2 from J, leaving 12 bases between them. The CDR3 spans 15 residues. The CDR3 sequence is CASSIDSTSTDTQYF. The CDR3 nucleotides are TGTGCCAGTAGTATCGACAGCACCTCCACAGATACGCAGTATTTT.